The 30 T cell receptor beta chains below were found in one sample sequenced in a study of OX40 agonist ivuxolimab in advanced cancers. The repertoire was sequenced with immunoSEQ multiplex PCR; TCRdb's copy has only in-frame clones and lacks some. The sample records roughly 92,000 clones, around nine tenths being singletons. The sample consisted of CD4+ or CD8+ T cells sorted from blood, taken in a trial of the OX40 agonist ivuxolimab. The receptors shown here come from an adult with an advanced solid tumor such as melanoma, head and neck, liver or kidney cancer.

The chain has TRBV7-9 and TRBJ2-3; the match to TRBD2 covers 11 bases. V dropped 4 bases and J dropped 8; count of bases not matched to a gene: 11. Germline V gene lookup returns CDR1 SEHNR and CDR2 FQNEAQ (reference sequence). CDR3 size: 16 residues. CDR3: CASSSRGSGRAATQYF. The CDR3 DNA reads TGTGCCAGCAGCTCCCGCGGTAGCGGGAGGGCCGCTACGCAGTATTTT.

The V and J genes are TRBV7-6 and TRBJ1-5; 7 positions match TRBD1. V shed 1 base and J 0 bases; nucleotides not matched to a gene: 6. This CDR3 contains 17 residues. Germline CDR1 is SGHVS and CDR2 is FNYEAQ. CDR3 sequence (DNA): TGTGCCAGCAGCTTAGTGGCGACAGGGTATAGCAATCAGCCCCAGCATTTT. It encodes CASSLVATGYSNQPQHF.

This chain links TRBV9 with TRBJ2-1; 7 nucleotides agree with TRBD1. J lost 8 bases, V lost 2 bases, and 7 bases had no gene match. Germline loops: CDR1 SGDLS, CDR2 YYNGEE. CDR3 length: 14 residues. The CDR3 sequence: CASSVLTGTDEQFF. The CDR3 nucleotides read TGTGCCAGCAGCGTTCTGACAGGGACGGATGAGCAGTTCTTC.

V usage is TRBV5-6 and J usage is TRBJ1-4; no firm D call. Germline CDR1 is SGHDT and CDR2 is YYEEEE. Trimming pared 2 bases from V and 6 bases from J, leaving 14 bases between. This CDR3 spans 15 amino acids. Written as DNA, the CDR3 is TGTGCCAGCAGCTTTCGGTCCACTGCAGATGAAAAACTGTTTTTT. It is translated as CASSFRSTADEKLFF. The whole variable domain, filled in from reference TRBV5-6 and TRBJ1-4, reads DAGVTQSPTHLIKTRGQQVTLRCSPKSGHDTVSWYQQALGQGPQFIFQYYEEEERQRGNFPDRFSGHQFPNYSSELNVNALLLGDSALYLCASSFRSTADEKLFFGSGTQLSVL.

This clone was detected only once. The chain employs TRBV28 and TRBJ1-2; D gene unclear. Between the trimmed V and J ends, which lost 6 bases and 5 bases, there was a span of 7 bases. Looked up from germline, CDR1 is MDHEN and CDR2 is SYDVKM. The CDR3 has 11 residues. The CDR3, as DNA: TGTGCCAGCAGGACCCGATATGGCTACACCTTC. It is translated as CASRTRYGYTF.

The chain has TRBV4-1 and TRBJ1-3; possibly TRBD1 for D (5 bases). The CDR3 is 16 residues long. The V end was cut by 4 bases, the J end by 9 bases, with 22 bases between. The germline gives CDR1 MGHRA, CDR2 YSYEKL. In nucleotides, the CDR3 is TGCGCCAGCAGCCCCGCAGGCAGGGCCCGGGGCGGCACCATATATTTT. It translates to CASSPAGRARGGTIYF.

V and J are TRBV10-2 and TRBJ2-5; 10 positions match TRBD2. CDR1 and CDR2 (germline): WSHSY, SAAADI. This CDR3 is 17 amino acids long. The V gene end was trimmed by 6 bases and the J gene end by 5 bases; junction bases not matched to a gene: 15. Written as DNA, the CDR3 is TGCGCCAGCAGGGACACTAGCGGGGTGGATAAGGAGGAGACCCAGTACTTC. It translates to CASRDTSGVDKEETQYF.

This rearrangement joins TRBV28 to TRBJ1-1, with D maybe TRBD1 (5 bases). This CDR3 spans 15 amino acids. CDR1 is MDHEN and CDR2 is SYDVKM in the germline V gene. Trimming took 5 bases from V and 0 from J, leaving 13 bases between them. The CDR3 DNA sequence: TGTGCCAGCAGTCCTCAAGGGGTAATGAACACTGAAGCTTTCTTT. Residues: CASSPQGVMNTEAFF. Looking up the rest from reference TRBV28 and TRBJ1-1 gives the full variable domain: DVKVTQSSRYLVKRTGEKVFLECVQDMDHENMFWYRQDPGLGLRLIYFSYDVKMKEKGDIPEGYSVSREKKERFSLILESASTNQTSMYLCASSPQGVMNTEAFFGQGTRLTVV.

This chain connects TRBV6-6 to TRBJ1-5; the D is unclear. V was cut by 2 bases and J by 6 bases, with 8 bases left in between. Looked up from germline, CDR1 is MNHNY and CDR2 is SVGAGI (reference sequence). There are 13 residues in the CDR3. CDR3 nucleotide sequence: TGTGCCAGCAGTTACGGGCTTCGTCAGCCCCAGCATTTT. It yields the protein CASSYGLRQPQHF.

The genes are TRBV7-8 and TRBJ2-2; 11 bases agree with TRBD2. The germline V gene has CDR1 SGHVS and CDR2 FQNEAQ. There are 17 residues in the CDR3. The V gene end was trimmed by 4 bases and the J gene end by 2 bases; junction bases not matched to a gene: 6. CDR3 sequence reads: CASSSSLAGANTGELFF. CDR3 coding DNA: TGTGCCAGCAGCTCCTCACTAGCGGGAGCTAACACCGGGGAGCTGTTTTTT.

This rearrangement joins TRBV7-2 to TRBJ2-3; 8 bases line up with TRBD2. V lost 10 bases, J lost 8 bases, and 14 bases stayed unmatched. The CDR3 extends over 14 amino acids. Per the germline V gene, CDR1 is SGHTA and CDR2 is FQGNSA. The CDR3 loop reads CATSTSGRARTQYF. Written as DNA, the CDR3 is TGTGCCACCTCCACTAGCGGTCGCGCCCGTACGCAGTATTTT.

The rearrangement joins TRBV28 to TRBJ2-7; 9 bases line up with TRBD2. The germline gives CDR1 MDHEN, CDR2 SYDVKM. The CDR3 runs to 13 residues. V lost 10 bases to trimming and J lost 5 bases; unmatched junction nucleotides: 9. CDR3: CAIETSGRNEQYF. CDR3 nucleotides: TGTGCCATCGAGACGAGCGGGAGGAACGAGCAGTACTTC. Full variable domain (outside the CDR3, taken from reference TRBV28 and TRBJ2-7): DVKVTQSSRYLVKRTGEKVFLECVQDMDHENMFWYRQDPGLGLRLIYFSYDVKMKEKGDIPEGYSVSREKKERFSLILESASTNQTSMYLCAIETSGRNEQYFGPGTRLTVT.

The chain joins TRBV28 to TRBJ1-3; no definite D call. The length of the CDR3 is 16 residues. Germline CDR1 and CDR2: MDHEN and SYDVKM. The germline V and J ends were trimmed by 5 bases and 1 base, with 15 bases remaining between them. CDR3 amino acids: CASSLGGRLSGNTIYF. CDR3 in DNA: TGTGCCAGCAGTCTAGGAGGGCGGCTATCTGGAAACACCATATATTTT.

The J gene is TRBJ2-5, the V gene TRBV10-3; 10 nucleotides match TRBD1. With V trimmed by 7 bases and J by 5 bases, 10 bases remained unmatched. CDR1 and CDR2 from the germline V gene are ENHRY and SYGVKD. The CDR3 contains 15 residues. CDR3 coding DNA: TGTGCCATCAATGAACCCGGGACAGGGGTGGAGACCCAGTACTTC. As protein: CAINEPGTGVETQYF.

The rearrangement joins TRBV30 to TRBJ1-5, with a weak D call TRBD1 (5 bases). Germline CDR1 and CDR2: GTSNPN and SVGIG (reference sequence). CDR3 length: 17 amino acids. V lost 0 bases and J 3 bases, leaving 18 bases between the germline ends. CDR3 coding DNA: TGTGCCTGGAGTGTACAGTTTAGTCAGGGTCACAATCAGCCCCAGCATTTT. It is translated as CAWSVQFSQGHNQPQHF.

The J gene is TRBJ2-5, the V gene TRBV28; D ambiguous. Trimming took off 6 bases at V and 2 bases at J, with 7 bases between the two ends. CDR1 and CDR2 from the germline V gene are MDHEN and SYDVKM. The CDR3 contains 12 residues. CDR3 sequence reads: CASRTPQETQYF. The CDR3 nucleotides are TGTGCCAGCAGAACACCTCAAGAGACCCAGTACTTC.

In DNA, the CDR3 is TGTGCCACCAGCAGAGCGGGAGGTCGATACAATGAGCAGTTCTTC. Its protein product is CATSRAGGRYNEQFF. The V call is TRBV15, the J call TRBJ2-1, with 7 bases lining up with TRBD2. The V gene end was trimmed by 1 base and the J gene end by 4 bases; junction bases not matched to a gene: 4. CDR3 size: 15 residues. CDR1 and CDR2 from the germline V gene are LNHNV and YYDKDF (reference sequence).

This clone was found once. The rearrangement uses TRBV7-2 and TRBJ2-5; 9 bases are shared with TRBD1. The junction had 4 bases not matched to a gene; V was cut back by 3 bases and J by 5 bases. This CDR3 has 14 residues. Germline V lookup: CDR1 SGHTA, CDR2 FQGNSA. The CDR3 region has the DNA TGTGCCAGCAGCTTGGGGACAGGGACGGAGACCCAGTACTTC. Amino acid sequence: CASSLGTGTETQYF.

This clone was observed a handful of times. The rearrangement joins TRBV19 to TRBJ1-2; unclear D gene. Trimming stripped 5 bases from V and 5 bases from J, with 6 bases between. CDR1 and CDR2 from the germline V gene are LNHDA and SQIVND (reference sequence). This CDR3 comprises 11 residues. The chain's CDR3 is CASSVGYGYTF. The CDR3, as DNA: TGTGCCAGTAGTGTGGGTTATGGCTACACCTTC.

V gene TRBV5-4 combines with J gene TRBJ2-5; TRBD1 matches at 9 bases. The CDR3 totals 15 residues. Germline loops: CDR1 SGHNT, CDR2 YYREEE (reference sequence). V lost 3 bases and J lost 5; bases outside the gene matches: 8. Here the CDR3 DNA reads TGTGCCAGCAGCTCCCCCGGGACAGGGTTGGAGACCCAGTACTTC. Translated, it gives CASSSPGTGLETQYF.

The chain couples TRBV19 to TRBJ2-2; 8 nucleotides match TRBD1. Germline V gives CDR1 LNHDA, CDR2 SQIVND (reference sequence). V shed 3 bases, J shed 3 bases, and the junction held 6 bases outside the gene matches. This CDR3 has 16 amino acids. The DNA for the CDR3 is TGTGCCAGTAGTATCTTTGGACAGGGTCACACCGGGGAGCTGTTTTTT. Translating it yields CASSIFGQGHTGELFF. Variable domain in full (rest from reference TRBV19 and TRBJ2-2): DGGITQSPKYLFRKEGQNVTLSCEQNLNHDAMYWYRQDPGQGLRLIYYSQIVNDFQKGDIAEGYSVSREKKESFPLTVTSAQKNPTAFYLCASSIFGQGHTGELFFGEGSRLTVL.

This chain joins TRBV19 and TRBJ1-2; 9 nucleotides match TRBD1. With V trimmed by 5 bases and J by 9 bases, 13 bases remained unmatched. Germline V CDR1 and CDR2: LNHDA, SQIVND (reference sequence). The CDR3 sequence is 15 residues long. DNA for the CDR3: TGTGCCAGTAGTCCCGCGGACAGGGGTTTTTCAAGCTACACCTTC. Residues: CASSPADRGFSSYTF.

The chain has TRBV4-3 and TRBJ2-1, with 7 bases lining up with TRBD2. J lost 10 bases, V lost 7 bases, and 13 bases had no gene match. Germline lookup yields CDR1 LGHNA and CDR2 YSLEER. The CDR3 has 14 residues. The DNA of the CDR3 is TGCGCCAGCAAAAGGGACTACAGATTCCTCGAGCAGTTCTTC. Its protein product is CASKRDYRFLEQFF.

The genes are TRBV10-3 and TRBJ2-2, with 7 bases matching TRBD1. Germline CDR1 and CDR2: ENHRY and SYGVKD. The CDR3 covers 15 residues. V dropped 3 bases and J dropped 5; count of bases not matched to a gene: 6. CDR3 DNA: TGTGCCATCAGTGATTTCAGGGGGTCGACCGGGGAGCTGTTTTTT. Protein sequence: CAISDFRGSTGELFF.

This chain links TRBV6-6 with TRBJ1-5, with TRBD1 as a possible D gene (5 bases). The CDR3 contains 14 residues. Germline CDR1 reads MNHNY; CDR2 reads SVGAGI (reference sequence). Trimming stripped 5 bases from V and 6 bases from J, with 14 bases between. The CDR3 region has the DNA TGTGCCAGCAGTAATCAGGGTAAGGGTCAGCCCCAGCATTTT. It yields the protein CASSNQGKGQPQHF.

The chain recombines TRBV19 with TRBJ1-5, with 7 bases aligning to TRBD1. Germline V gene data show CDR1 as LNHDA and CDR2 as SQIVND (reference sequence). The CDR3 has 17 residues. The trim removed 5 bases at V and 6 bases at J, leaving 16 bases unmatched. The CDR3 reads CASSLRRVSGGSQPQHF. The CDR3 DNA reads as TGTGCCAGTAGTCTGAGGAGGGTCTCAGGGGGATCTCAGCCCCAGCATTTT.

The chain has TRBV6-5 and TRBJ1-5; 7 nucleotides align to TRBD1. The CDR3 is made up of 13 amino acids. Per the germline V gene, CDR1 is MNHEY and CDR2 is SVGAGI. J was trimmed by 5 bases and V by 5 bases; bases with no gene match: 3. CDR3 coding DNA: TGTGCCAGCAGTGGAGGGACAGATCAGCCCCAGCATTTT. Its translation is CASSGGTDQPQHF.

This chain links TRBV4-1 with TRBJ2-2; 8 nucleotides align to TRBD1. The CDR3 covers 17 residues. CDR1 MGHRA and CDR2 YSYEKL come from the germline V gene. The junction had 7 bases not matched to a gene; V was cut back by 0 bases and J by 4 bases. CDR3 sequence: CASSQDRRTGSTGELFF. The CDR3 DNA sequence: TGCGCCAGCAGCCAAGATCGGCGGACAGGGTCCACCGGGGAGCTGTTTTTT.

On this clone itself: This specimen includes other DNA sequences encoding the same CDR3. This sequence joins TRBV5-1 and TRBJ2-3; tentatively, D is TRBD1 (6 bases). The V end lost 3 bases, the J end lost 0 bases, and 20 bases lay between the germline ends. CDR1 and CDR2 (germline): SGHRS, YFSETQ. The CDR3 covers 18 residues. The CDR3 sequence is CASSSQTGTPFSTDTQYF. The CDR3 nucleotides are TGCGCCAGCAGCTCTCAAACCGGGACACCGTTTAGCACAGATACGCAGTATTTT.

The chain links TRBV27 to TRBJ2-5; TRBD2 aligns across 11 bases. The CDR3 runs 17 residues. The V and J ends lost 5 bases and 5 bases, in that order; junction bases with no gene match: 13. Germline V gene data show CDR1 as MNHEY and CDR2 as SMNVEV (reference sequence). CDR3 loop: CASSPGTSGPQWETQYF. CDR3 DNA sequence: TGTGCCAGCAGTCCGGGGACTAGCGGCCCACAGTGGGAGACCCAGTACTTC.